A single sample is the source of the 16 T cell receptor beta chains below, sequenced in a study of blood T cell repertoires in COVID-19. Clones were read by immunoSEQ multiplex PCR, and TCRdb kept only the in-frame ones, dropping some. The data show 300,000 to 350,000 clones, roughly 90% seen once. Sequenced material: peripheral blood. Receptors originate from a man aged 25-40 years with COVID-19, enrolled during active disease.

The CDR3 here is CASSGRNFYEQYF. The CDR3 nucleotides are TGTGCCAGCAGCGGCAGGAATTTCTACGAGCAGTACTTC. This rearrangement joins TRBV9 to TRBJ2-7, with unresolved D. Trimming removed 3 bases from V and 3 bases from J, with 10 bases in between. CDR3 length equals 13 residues. Germline-derived CDR1 and CDR2 are SGDLS and YYNGEE.

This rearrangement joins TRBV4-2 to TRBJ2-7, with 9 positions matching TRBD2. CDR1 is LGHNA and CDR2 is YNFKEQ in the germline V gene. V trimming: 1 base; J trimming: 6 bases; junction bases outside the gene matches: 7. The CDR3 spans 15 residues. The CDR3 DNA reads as TGTGCCAGCAGCCAAGGATCCGTGCGGGGGGGCGAGCAGTACTTC. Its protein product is CASSQGSVRGGEQYF.

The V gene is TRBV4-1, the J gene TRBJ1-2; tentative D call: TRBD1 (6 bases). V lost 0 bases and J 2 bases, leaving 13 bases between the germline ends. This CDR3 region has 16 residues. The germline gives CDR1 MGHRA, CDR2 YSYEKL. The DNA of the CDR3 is TGCGCCAGCAGCCAAGATCTTGAGGGGGAGAACTATGGCTACACCTTC. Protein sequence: CASSQDLEGENYGYTF.

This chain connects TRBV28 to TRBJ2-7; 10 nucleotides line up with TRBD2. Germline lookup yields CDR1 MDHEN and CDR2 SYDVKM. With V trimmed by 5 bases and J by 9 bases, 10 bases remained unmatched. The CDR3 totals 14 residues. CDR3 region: CASSPLAGEVGQYF. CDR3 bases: TGTGCCAGCAGTCCGCTAGCGGGGGAGGTGGGGCAGTACTTC.

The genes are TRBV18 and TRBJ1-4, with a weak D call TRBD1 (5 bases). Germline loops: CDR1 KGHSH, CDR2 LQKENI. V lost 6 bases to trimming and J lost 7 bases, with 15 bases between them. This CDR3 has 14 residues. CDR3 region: CASSNAGTPEKLFF. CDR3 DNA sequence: TGTGCCAGCTCTAACGCGGGGACTCCTGAAAAACTGTTTTTT. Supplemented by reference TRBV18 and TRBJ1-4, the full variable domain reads NAGVMQNPRHLVRRRGQEARLRCSPMKGHSHVYWYRQLPEEGLKFMVYLQKENIIDESGMPKERFSAEFPKEGPSILRIQQVVRGDSAAYFCASSNAGTPEKLFFGSGTQLSVL.

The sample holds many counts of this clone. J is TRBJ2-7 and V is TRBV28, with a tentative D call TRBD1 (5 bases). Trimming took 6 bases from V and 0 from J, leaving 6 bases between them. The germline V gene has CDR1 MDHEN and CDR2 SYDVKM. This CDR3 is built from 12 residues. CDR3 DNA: TGTGCCAGCAGGGGGCTCTCCTACGAGCAGTACTTC. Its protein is CASRGLSYEQYF.

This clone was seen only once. This CDR3 is CASSLGAGDLYEQYF. The CDR3 DNA sequence: TGCGCCAGCAGCTTGGGGGCAGGGGACCTCTACGAGCAGTACTTC. The V gene is TRBV5-1, the J gene TRBJ2-7; TRBD1 might be the D (6 bases). Germline lookup yields CDR1 SGHRS and CDR2 YFSETQ. The CDR3 spans 15 residues. V gave up 0 bases and J gave up 3 bases, with 13 bases separating them.

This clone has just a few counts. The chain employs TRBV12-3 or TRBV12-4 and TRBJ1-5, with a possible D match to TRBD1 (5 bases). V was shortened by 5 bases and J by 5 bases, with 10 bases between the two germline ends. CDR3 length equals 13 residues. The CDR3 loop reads CASSGQQDQPQHF. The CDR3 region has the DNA TGTGCCAGCAGTGGACAACAGGATCAGCCCCAGCATTTT.

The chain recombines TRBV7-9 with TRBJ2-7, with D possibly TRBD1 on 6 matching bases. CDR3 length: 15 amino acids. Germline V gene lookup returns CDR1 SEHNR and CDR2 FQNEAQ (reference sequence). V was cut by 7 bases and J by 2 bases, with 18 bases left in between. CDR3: CASTYPGVGPYEQYF. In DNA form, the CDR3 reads TGTGCCAGCACCTACCCAGGGGTCGGACCCTACGAGCAGTACTTC.

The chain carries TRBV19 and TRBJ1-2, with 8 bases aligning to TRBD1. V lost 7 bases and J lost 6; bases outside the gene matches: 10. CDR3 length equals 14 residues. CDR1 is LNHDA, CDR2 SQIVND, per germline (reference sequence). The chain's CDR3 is CASTHLDRDNGYTF. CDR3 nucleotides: TGTGCCAGTACCCACCTGGACAGGGATAATGGCTACACCTTC. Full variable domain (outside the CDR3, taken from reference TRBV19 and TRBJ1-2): DGGITQSPKYLFRKEGQNVTLSCEQNLNHDAMYWYRQDPGQGLRLIYYSQIVNDFQKGDIAEGYSVSREKKESFPLTVTSAQKNPTAFYLCASTHLDRDNGYTFGSGTRLTVV.

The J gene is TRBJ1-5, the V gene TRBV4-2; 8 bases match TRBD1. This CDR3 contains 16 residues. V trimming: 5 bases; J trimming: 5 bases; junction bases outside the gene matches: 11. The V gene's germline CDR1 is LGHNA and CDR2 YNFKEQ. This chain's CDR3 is CASSEGQDRDDQPQHF. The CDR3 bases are TGTGCCAGCAGCGAGGGACAGGACAGGGACGATCAGCCCCAGCATTTT.

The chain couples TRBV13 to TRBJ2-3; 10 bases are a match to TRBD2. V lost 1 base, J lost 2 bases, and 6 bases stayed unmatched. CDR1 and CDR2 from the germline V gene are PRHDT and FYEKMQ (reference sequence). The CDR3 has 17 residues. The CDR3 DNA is TGTGCCAGCAGCTTAGAGGTAGCGGGAGGCCCCACAGATACGCAGTATTTT. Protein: CASSLEVAGGPTDTQYF.

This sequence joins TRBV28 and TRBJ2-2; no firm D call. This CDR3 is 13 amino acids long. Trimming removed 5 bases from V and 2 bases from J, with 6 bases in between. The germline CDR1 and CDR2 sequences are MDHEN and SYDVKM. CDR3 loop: CASSRINTGELFF. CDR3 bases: TGTGCCAGCAGTCGTATTAACACCGGGGAGCTGTTTTTT.

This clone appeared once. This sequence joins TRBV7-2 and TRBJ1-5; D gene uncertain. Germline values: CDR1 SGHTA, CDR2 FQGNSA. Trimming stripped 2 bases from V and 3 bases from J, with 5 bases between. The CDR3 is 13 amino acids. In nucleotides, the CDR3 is TGTGCCAGCAGCTTAAGAGTCAATCAGCCCCAGCATTTT. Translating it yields CASSLRVNQPQHF.

The CDR3 coding sequence is TGTGCCAGCAGTATTATCCAGGGTAGCTACGAGCAGTACTTC. Translated, it gives CASSIIQGSYEQYF. V and J are TRBV28 and TRBJ2-7, with a possible D match to TRBD1 (5 bases). Germline values: CDR1 MDHEN, CDR2 SYDVKM. The CDR3 consists of 14 residues. Trimming cost V 5 bases and J 3 bases, with 14 bases left between them. The entire variable domain, with the rest obtained from reference TRBV28 and TRBJ2-7, is as follows: DVKVTQSSRYLVKRTGEKVFLECVQDMDHENMFWYRQDPGLGLRLIYFSYDVKMKEKGDIPEGYSVSREKKERFSLILESASTNQTSMYLCASSIIQGSYEQYFGPGTRLTVT.

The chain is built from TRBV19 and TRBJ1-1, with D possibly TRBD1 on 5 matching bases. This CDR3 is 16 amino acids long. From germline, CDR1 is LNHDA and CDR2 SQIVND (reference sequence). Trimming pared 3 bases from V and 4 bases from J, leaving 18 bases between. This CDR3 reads CASSMRPGRVITEAFF. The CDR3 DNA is TGTGCCAGTAGTATGAGGCCCGGCAGGGTGATCACTGAAGCTTTCTTT.